The source of this T cell receptor (beta chain) is a study of blood T cell repertoires in COVID-19. Background on the study: Italy, Spain and the United States were the sources of the convalescent and acute COVID-19 samples. PBMCs, B-cell-depleted T cells, or T cells provided the cDNA or gDNA that made up the material.

The Seattle patients joined while their infection was active and were tracked longitudinally afterward. In the authors' methods: Reference gene primers were amplified, and this amplification served to estimate nucleated cell counts. Sequencing used immunoSEQ multiplex PCR; TCRdb keeps in-frame clones, though not all of them. Clonal size and the V and J genes are those of that table, whereas D and trimming came from the DNA. There are 250,000 to 300,000 clones in the sample; approximately 87% occur only once, and less than 15% lies in the top ten. The CDR3 spans 14 residues. The junction had 2 bases not matched to a gene; V was cut back by 5 bases and J by 3 bases. CDR1 is SGHRS, CDR2 YFSETQ, per germline.

The sample was peripheral blood. The sequence came from a woman aged 25 to 39 with COVID-19, enrolled during active disease. The chain couples TRBV5-1 to TRBJ1-4; 9 nucleotides agree with TRBD1. CDR3 nucleotides: TGCGCCAGCAGGACAGGGGGGGCTAATGAAAAACTGTTTTTT. The encoded protein is CASRTGGANEKLFF.